This TCR beta chain was retrieved from a study of blood T cell repertoires in COVID-19. Study at large: Sources were T cells, B-cell-depleted T cells, or PBMCs; the material itself was cDNA or gDNA.

The CDR3 consists of 15 residues. The V segment lost 6 bases and the J segment 9 bases; nucleotides outside the gene matches: 12. Looked up from germline, CDR1 is SNHLY and CDR2 is FYNNEI. This table comes from immunoSEQ multiplex PCR, and its TCRdb copy is limited to in-frame clones, with some not included. The profile shows about 130,000 clones, over 75% of them singletons. The V and J genes are TRBV2 and TRBJ2-1, with 9 bases identical to TRBD1. This receptor was taken from a human donor in a cohort sampled during active COVID-19. Sequencing used peripheral blood. Here the CDR3 DNA reads TGTGCCAGCAGATCCGGGACAGGGAAGAGTGGTGAGCAGTTCTTC. Its translation: CASRSGTGKSGEQFF.